This T cell receptor beta chain was documented in a study of T cell repertoires in cytomegalovirus infection. Study-wide context: Carrying CMV and the relevant HLA type showed in public TCR beta signatures. Whole-study findings and limits: CMV-specific HLA-C-restricted TCR beta clonotypes dominated the ex vivo response.

The V segment lost 10 bases and the J segment 0 bases; nucleotides outside the gene matches: 9. CDR1 and CDR2 from the germline V gene are ENHRY and SYGVKD. The CDR3 totals 14 residues. In this sample, this clonotype turned up a few times. The target antigen is unknown. TCRdb re-called the reads through MiXCR, storing one row per CDR3 protein. This sample has fewer than 300,000 distinct CDR3 sequences, with over 20% found just once. This sequence originates from a human donor in good health (CMV status not recorded). Some clones in this sample may be carry-over from other donors' samples. V and J are TRBV10-3 and TRBJ2-7; 7 bases map to TRBD1. The sequencing input was PBMCs. CDR3 protein: CATTAGTASYEQYF. CDR3 bases: TGTGCCACGACGGCCGGGACAGCCTCCTACGAGCAGTACTTC.